The 10 T cell receptor beta chains below come from one sample, sequenced in a study of blood T cell repertoires in COVID-19. Only in-frame clones appear in the TCRdb table, and some are missing; sequencing was by immunoSEQ multiplex PCR. Counted here are around 120,000 clones, over 80% occurring once; the ten biggest clones make up 9.5% to 10%. Sequences were obtained from peripheral blood. Receptors originate from a man aged 40-55 years with active or convalescent COVID-19.

The rearrangement links TRBV5-4 to TRBJ1-3; TRBD1 matches at 8 bases. The CDR3 totals 15 residues. Germline V gene data show CDR1 as SGHNT and CDR2 as YYREEE (reference sequence). The trim removed 3 bases at V and 7 bases at J, leaving 9 bases unmatched. The CDR3 sequence is CASSYNPQGANTIYF. The CDR3 DNA reads as TGTGCCAGCAGCTATAACCCCCAGGGGGCCAACACCATATATTTT.

The chain combines TRBV19 with TRBJ2-1, with 10 bases fitting TRBD1. The CDR3 extends over 17 amino acids. V lost 6 bases to trimming and J lost 2 bases; unmatched junction nucleotides: 10. Germline CDR1 and CDR2: LNHDA and SQIVND (reference sequence). In nucleotides, the CDR3 is TGTGCCAGTAGGCGGATCACCGGGACAGGGGCCTACAATGAGCAGTTCTTC. Translating it yields CASRRITGTGAYNEQFF.

This clone was counted once. The chain is built from TRBV28 and TRBJ2-5, with 10 bases fitting TRBD2. Unmatched junction bases numbered 6, after V lost 5 bases and J lost 6 bases. The germline V gene has CDR1 MDHEN and CDR2 SYDVKM. CDR3 length: 14 amino acids. CDR3 bases: TGTGCCAGCAGTAAAGCGGGGGGGCAAAAGACCCAGTACTTC. This codes for CASSKAGGQKTQYF.

This clone was detected a few times. CDR3 sequence (DNA): TGCAGCGTTGTTCAGGGGGCGTCTTATTTT. This encodes CSVVQGASYF. V and J are TRBV29-1 and TRBJ2-3, with TRBD1 identical over 8 bases. After removal of 4 bases from V and 15 bases from J, the junction contained 6 bases not matched to a gene. CDR3 length equals 10 residues. Germline-derived CDR1 and CDR2 are SQVTM and ANQGSEA.

In this sample, this clone turned up a few times. The V and J genes are TRBV11-2 and TRBJ1-5; 7 bases agree with TRBD1. Losses at the gene ends were 6 bases for V and 1 base for J; bases not matched to a gene: 6. The CDR3 consists of 15 residues. Germline CDR1 is SGHAT and CDR2 is FQNNGV. The CDR3 here is CASSSGTVSNQPQHF. CDR3 in DNA: TGTGCCAGCAGTTCCGGGACAGTAAGCAATCAGCCCCAGCATTTT.

The sample holds one count of this clone. The chain carries TRBV5-1 and TRBJ1-2; no definite D call. CDR1 is SGHRS and CDR2 is YFSETQ in the germline V gene. V lost 1 base to trimming and J lost 2 bases, with 6 bases between them. The CDR3 has 13 residues. The CDR3 DNA is TGCGCCAGCAGCTTGTCAGTAAACTATGGCTACACCTTC. This sequence encodes CASSLSVNYGYTF.

V gene TRBV7-2 combines with J gene TRBJ2-1; a possible D gene is TRBD2 (6 bases). Trimming cost V 3 bases and J 4 bases, with 13 bases left between them. Per germline, CDR1 SGHTA and CDR2 FQGNSA. The CDR3 has 15 amino acids. CDR3 sequence (DNA): TGTGCCAGCAGCTTGTCCGGGGGATATTACAATGAGCAGTTCTTC. Its protein product is CASSLSGGYYNEQFF.

The V and J genes are TRBV19 and TRBJ1-4; TRBD1 matches at 9 bases. From germline, CDR1 is LNHDA and CDR2 SQIVND (reference sequence). Germline trimming cut 6 bases from V and 6 bases from J; bases unmatched to any gene: 5. The CDR3 totals 14 residues. CDR3 residues: CASSQTGGDEKLFF. DNA for the CDR3: TGTGCCAGTAGCCAAACAGGGGGCGATGAAAAACTGTTTTTT.

The CDR3 sequence is CASTGQGVLYNTGELFF. CDR3 in DNA: TGTGCCAGTACTGGACAGGGGGTACTTTATAACACCGGGGAGCTGTTTTTT. The chain is built from TRBV19 and TRBJ2-2; the match to TRBD1 covers 10 bases. Germline V CDR1 and CDR2: LNHDA, SQIVND (reference sequence). V was clipped by 7 bases and J by 2 bases; unmatched bases: 10. The CDR3 length is 17 residues.

The chain carries TRBV11-2 and TRBJ2-3, with D possibly TRBD2 on 5 matching bases. Deletions cut 4 bases from V and 0 bases from J, with 14 bases between. Germline CDR1 SGHAT, CDR2 FQNNGV. This CDR3 is 16 amino acids long. Written as DNA, the CDR3 is TGTGCCAGCAGCTCATCGCGGGCCGCTAGCACAGATACGCAGTATTTT. This sequence encodes CASSSSRAASTDTQYF.